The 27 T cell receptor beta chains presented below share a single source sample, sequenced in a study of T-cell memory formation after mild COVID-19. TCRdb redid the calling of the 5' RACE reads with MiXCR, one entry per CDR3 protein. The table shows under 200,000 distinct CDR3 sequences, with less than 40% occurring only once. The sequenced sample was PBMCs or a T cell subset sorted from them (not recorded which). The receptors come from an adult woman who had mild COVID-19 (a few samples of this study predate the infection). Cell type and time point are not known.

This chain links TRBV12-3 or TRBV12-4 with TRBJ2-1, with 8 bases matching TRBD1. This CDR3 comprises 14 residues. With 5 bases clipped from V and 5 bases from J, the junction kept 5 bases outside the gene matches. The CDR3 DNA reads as TGTGCCAGCAGTCCGACAGGGGCCCACAATGAGCAGTTCTTC. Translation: CASSPTGAHNEQFF.

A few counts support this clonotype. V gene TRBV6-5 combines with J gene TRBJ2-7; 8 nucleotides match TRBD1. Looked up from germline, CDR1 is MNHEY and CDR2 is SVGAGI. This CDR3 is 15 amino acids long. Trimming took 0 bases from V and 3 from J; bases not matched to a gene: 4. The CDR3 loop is CASSYSGQDIYEQYF. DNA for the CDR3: TGTGCCAGCAGTTACTCGGGACAGGACATCTACGAGCAGTACTTC.

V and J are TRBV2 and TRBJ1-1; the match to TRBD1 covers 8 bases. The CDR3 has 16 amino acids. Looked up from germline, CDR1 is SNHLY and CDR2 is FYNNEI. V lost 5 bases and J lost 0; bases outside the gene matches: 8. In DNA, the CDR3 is TGTGCCAGCAGTCGGCAGGGGGCTAGCGTGAACACTGAAGCTTTCTTT. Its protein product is CASSRQGASVNTEAFF.

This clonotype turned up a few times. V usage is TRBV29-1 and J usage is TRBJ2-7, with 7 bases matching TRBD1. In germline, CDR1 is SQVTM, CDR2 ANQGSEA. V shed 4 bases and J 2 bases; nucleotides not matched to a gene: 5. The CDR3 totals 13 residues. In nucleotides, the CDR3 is TGCAGCGTTGGACAGGGCTTAACCTACGAGCAGTACTTC. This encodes CSVGQGLTYEQYF.

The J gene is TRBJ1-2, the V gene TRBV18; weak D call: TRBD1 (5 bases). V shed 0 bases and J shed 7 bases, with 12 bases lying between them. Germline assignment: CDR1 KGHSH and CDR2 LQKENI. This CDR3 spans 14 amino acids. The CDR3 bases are TGTGCCAGCTCACCACCGGGGGGAGAGAGTGGCTACACCTTC. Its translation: CASSPPGGESGYTF.

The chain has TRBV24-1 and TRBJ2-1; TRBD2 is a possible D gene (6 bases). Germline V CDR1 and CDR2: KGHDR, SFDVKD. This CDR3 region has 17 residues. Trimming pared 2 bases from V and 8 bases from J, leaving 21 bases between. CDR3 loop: CATSDWDSSGYRDEQFF. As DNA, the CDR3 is TGTGCCACCAGTGATTGGGACTCCTCGGGGTATAGAGATGAGCAGTTCTTC.

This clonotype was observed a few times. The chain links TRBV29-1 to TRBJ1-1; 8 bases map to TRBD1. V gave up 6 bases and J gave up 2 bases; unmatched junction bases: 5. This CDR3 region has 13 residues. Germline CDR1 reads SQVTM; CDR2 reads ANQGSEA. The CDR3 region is CSVGTGPNTEAFF. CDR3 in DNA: TGCAGCGTGGGGACAGGCCCTAACACTGAAGCTTTCTTT.

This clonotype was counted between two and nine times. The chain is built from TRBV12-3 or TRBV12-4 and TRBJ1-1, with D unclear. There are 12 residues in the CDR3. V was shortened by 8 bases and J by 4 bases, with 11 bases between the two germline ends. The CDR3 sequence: CASARSTTEAFF. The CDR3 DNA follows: TGTGCCAGCGCTAGGAGCACCACTGAAGCTTTCTTT.

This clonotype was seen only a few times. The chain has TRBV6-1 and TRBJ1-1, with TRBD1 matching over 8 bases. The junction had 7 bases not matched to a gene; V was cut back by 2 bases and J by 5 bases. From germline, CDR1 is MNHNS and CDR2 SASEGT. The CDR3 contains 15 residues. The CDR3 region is CASSELGQGKTEAFF. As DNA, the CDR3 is TGTGCCAGCAGTGAATTAGGACAGGGAAAGACTGAAGCTTTCTTT.

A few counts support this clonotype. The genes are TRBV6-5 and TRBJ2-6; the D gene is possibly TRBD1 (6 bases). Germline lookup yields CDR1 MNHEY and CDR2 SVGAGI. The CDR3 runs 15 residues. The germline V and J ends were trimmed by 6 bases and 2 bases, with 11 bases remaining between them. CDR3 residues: CASRPPGAGANVLTF. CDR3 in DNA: TGTGCCAGCAGACCCCCAGGGGCTGGGGCCAACGTCCTGACTTTC.

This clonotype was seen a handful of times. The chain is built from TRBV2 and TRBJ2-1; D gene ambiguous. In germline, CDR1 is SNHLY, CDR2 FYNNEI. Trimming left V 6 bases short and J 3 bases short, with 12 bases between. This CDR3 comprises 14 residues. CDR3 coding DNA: TGTGCCAGCAGAGTGGACGGTGGCTACAATGAGCAGTTCTTC. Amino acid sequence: CASRVDGGYNEQFF.

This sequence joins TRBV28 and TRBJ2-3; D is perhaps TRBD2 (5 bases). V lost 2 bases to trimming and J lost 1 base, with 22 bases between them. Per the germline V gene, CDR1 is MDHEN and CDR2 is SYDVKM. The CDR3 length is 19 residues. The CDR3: CASSLELVGFEVRTDTQYF. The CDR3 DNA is TGTGCCAGCAGTTTAGAACTAGTGGGATTTGAGGTTCGCACAGATACGCAGTATTTT.

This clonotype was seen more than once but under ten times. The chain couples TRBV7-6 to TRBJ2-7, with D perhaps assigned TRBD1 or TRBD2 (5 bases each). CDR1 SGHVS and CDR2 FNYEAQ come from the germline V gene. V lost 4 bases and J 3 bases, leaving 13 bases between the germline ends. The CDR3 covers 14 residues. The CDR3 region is CASSSAGTNYEQYF. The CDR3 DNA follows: TGTGCCAGCAGCTCAGCCGGGACCAACTACGAGCAGTACTTC.

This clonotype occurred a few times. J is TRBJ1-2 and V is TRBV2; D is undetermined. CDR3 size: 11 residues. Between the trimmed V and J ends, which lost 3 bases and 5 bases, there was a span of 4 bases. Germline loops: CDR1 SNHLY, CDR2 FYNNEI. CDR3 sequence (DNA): TGTGCCAGCAGTGACCGGTATGGCTACACCTTC. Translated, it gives CASSDRYGYTF. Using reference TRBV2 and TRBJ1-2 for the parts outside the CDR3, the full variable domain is EPEVTQTPSHQVTQMGQEVILRCVPISNHLYFYWYRQILGQKVEFLVSFYNNEISEKSEIFDDQFSVERPDGSNFTLKIRSTKLEDSAMYFCASSDRYGYTFGSGTRLTVV.

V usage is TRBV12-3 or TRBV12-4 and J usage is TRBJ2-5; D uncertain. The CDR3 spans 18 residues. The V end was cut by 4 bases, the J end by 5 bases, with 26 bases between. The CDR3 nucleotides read TGTGCCAGCAGTTCCGATTCGCCAGACTGGTCCCTAGAGGAGACCCAGTACTTC. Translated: CASSSDSPDWSLEETQYF.

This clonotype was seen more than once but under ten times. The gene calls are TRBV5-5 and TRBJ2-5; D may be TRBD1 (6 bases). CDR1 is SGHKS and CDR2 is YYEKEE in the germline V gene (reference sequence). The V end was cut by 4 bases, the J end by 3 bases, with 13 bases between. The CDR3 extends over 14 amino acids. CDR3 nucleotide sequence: TGTGCCAGCAGCGCGGAAAACAGGGAAGAGACCCAGTACTTC. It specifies CASSAENREETQYF.

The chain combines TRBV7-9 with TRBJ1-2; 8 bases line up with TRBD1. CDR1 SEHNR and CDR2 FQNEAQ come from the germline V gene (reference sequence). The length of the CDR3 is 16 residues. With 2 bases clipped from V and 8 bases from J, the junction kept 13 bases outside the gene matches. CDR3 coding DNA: TGTGCCAGCAGCTTACAGGGGGCGTCTCCTTATGAAGGCTACACCTTC. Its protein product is CASSLQGASPYEGYTF.

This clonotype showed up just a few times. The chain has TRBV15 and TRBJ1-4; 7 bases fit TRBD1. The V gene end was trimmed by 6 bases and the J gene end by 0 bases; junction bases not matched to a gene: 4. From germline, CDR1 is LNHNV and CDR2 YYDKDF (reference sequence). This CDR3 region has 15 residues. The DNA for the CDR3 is TGTGCCACCAGTACAGGGGTGGCAACTAATGAAAAACTGTTTTTT. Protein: CATSTGVATNEKLFF.

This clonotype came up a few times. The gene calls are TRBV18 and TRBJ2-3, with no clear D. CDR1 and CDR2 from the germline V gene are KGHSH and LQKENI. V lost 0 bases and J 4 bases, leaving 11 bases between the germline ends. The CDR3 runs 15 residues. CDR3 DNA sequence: TGTGCCAGCTCACCACCGGTGGTATCCTCAGATACGCAGTATTTT. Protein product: CASSPPVVSSDTQYF.

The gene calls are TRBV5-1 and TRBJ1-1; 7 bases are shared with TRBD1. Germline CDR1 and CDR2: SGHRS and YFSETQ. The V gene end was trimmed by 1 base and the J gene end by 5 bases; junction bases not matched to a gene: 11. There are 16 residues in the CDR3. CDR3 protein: CASSLQQGRGGTEAFF. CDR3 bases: TGCGCCAGCAGCTTGCAACAGGGGCGCGGTGGGACTGAAGCTTTCTTT. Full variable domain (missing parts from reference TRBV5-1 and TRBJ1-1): KAGVTQTPRYLIKTRGQQVTLSCSPISGHRSVSWYQQTPGQGLQFLFEYFSETQRNKGNFPGRFSGRQFSNSRSEMNVSTLELGDSALYLCASSLQQGRGGTEAFFGQGTRLTVV.

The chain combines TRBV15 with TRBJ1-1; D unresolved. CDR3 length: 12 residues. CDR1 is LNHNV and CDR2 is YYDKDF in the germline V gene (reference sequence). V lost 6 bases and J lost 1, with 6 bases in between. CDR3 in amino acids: CATRVGNTEAFF. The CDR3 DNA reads TGTGCCACCAGGGTCGGGAACACTGAAGCTTTCTTT.

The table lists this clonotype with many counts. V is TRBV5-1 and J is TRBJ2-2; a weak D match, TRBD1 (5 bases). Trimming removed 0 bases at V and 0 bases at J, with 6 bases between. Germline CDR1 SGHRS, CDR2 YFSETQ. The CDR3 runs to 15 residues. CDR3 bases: TGCGCCAGCAGCTTGGGACAGACGAACACCGGGGAGCTGTTTTTT. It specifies CASSLGQTNTGELFF. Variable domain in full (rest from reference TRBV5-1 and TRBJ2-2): KAGVTQTPRYLIKTRGQQVTLSCSPISGHRSVSWYQQTPGQGLQFLFEYFSETQRNKGNFPGRFSGRQFSNSRSEMNVSTLELGDSALYLCASSLGQTNTGELFFGEGSRLTVL.

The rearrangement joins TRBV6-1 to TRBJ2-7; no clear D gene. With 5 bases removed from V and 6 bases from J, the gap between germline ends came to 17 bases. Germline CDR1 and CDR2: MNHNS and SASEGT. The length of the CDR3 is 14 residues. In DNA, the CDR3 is TGTGCCAGCAGTCCCCGGTCCTCCGGCTCCGAGCAGTACTTC. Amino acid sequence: CASSPRSSGSEQYF.

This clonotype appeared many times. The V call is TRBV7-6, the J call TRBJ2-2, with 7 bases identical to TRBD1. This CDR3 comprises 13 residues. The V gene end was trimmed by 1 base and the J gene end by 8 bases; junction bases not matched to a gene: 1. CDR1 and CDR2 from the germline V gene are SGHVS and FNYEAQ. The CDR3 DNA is TGTGCCAGCAGCTTAGAGGGGGCTGGGGAGCTGTTTTTT. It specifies CASSLEGAGELFF.

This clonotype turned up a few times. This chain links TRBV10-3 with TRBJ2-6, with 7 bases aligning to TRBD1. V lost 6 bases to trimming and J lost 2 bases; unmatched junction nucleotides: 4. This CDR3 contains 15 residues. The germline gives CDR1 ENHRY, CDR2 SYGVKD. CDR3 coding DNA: TGTGCCATCAGGCCCACAGGGGCTGGGGCCAACGTCCTGACTTTC. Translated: CAIRPTGAGANVLTF.

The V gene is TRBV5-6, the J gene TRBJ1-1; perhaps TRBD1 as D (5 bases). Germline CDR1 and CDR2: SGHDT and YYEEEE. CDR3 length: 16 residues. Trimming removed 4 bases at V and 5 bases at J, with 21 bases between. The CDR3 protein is CASSEGTAQWGTEAFF. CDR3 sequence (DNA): TGTGCCAGCAGCGAAGGGACCGCTCAATGGGGGACTGAAGCTTTCTTT.

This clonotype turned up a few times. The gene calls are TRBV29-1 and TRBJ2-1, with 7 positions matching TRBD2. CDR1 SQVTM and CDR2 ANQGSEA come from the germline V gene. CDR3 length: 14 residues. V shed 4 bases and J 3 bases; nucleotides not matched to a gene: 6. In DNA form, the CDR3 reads TGCAGCGTTGGGGGCGGGAGAAGCTACAATGAGCAGTTCTTC. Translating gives CSVGGGRSYNEQFF.